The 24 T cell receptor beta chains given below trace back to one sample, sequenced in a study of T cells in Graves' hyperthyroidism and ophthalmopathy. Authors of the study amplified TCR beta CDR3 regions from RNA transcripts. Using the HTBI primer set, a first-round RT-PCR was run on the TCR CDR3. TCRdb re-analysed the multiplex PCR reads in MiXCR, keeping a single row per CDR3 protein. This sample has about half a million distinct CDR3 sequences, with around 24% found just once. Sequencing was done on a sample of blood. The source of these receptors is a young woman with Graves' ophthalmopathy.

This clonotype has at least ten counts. This chain's CDR3 is CAISEEPQGLPYGYTF. DNA for the CDR3: TGTGCCATCAGTGAAGAACCACAGGGGCTGCCCTATGGCTACACCTTC. V usage is TRBV10-3 and J usage is TRBJ1-2, with TRBD1 matching over 7 bases. This CDR3 has 16 residues. Germline V gene data show CDR1 as ENHRY and CDR2 as SYGVKD. V lost 3 bases, J lost 4 bases, and 11 bases stayed unmatched.

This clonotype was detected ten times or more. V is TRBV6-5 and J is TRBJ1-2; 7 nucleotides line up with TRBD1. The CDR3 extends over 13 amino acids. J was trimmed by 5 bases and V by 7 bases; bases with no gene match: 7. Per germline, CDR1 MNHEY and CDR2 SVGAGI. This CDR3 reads CASTPGQLYGYTF. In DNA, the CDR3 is TGTGCCAGCACACCGGGACAGCTATATGGCTACACCTTC.

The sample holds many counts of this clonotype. The CDR3 DNA follows: TGTGCCAGCAGTTATGGGGAGGGTTTTGAAGCTTTCTTT. The encoded protein is CASSYGEGFEAFF. The chain couples TRBV6-5 to TRBJ1-1; D not certain. The CDR3 spans 13 residues. CDR1 and CDR2 from the germline V gene are MNHEY and SVGAGI. V was trimmed by 3 bases and J by 7 bases, leaving 12 bases between them.

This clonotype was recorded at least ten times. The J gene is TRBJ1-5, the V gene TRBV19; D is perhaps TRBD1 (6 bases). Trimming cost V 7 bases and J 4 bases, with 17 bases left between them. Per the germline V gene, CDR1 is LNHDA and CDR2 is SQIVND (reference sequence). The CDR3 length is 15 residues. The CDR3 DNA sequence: TGTGCCAGTAAAACGGCAGGGAGGGGGAATCAGCCCCAGCATTTT. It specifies CASKTAGRGNQPQHF.

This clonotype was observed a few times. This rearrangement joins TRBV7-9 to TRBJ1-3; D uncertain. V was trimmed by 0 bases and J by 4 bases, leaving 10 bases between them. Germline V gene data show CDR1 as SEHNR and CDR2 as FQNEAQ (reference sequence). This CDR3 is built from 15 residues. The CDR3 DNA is TGTGCCAGCAGCTTAGCGAGAAAAGTGGGAAACACCATATATTTT. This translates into CASSLARKVGNTIYF.

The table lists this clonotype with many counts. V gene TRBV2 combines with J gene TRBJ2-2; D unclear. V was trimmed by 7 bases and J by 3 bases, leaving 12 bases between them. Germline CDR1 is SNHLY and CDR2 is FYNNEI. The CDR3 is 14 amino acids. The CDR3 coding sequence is TGTGCCAGCACCGCCCCTTCCCACACCGGGGAGCTGTTTTTT. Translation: CASTAPSHTGELFF. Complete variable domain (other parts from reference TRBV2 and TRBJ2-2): EPEVTQTPSHQVTQMGQEVILRCVPISNHLYFYWYRQILGQKVEFLVSFYNNEISEKSEIFDDQFSVERPDGSNFTLKIRSTKLEDSAMYFCASTAPSHTGELFFGEGSRLTVL.

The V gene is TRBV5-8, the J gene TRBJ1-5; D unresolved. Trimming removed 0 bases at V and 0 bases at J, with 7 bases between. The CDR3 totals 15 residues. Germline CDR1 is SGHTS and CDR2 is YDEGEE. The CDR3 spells CASSLGSISNQPQHF. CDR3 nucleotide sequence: TGTGCCAGCAGCTTGGGGTCAATTAGCAATCAGCCCCAGCATTTT.

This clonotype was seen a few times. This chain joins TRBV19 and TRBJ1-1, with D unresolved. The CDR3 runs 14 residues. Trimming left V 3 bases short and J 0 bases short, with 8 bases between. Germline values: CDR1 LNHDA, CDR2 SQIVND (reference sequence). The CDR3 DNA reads TGTGCCAGTAGTATGGCTTTGGTGAACACTGAAGCTTTCTTT. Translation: CASSMALVNTEAFF.

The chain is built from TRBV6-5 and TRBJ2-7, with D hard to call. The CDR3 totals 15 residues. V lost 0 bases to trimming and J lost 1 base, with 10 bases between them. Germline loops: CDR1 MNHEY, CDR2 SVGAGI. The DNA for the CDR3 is TGTGCCAGCAGTTACTCCGGCGACCAATCCTACGAGCAGTACTTC. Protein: CASSYSGDQSYEQYF.

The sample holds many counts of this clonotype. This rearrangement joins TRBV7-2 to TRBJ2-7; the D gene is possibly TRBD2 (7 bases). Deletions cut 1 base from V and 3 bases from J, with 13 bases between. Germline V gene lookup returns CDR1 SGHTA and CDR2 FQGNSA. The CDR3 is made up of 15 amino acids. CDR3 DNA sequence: TGTGCCAGCAGCTTAGGAGGGGGGGCTTACTACGAGCAGTACTTC. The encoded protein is CASSLGGGAYYEQYF.

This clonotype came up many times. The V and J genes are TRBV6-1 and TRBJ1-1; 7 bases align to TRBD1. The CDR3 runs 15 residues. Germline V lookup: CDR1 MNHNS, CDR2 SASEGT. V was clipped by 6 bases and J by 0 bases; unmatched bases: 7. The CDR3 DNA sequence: TGTGCCAGCAGAGACGGTACAGGGGTGAACACTGAAGCTTTCTTT. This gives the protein CASRDGTGVNTEAFF.

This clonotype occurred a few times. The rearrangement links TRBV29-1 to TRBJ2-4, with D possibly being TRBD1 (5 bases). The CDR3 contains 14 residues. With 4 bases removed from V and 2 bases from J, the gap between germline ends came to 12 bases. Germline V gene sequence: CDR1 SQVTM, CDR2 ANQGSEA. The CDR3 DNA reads TGCAGCGTTGTTACCAGGGTGTCCAAAAACATTCAGTACTTC. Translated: CSVVTRVSKNIQYF.

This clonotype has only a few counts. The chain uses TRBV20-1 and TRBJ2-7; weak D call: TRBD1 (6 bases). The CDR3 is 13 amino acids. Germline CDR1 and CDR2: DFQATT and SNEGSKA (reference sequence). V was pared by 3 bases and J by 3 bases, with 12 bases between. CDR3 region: CSARPTDSYEQYF. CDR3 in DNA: TGCAGTGCTAGGCCCACGGACAGCTACGAGCAGTACTTC.

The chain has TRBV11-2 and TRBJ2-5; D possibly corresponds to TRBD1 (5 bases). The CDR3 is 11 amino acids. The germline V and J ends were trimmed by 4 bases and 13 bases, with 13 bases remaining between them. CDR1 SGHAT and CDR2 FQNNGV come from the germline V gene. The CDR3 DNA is TGTGCCAGCAGCTCAGGGCTAAACCCGTACTTC. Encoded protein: CASSSGLNPYF.

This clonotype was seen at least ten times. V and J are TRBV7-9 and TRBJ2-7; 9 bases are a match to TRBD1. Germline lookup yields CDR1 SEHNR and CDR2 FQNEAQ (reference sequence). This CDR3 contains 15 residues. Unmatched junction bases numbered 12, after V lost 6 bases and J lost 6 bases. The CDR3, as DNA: TGTGCCAGCAGTACAGGGGGCGGGGCTCTTGGCGAGCAGTACTTC. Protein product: CASSTGGGALGEQYF.

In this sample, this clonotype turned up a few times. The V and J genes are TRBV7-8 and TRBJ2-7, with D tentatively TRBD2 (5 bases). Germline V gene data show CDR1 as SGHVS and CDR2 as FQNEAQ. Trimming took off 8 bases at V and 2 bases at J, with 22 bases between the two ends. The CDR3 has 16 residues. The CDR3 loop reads CASRGVSWDSPYEQYF. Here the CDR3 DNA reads TGTGCCAGCCGGGGTGTGAGTTGGGATTCCCCCTACGAGCAGTACTTC. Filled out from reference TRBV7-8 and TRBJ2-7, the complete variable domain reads GAGVSQSPRYKVAKRGQDVALRCDPISGHVSLFWYQQALGQGPEFLTYFQNEAQLDKSGLPSDRFFAERPEGSVSTLKIQRTQQEDSAVYLCASRGVSWDSPYEQYFGPGTRLTVT.

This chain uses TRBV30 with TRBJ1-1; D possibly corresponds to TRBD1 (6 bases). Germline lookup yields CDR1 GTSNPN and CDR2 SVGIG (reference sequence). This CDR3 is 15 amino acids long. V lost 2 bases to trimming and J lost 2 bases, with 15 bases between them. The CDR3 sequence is CAWSPLDSRNTEAFF. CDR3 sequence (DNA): TGTGCCTGGAGTCCTCTGGACAGTCGAAACACTGAAGCTTTCTTT.

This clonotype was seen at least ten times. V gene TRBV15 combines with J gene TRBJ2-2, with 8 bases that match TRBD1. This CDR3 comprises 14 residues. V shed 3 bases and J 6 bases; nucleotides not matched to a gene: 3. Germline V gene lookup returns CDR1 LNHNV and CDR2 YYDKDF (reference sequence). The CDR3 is CATSRDRVPGELFF. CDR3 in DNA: TGTGCCACCAGCAGGGACAGGGTGCCCGGGGAGCTGTTTTTT.

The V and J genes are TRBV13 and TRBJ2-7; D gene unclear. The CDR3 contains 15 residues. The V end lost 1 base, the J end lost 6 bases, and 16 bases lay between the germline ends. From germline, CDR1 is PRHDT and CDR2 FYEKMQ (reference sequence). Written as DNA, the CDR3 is TGTGCCAGCAGCTTAGTAGGTAGTAGCTTGGTCGAGCAGTACTTC. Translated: CASSLVGSSLVEQYF.

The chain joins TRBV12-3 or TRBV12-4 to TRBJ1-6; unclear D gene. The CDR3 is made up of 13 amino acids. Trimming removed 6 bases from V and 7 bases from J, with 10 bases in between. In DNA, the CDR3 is TGTGCCAGCAGCCCACCCGGAAATTCACCCCTCCACTTT. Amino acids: CASSPPGNSPLHF.

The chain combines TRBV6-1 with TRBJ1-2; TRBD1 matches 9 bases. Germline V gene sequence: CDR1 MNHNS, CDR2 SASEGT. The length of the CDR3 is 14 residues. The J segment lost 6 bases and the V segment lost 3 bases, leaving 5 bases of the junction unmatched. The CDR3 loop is CASSELQGADGYTF. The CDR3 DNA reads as TGTGCCAGCAGTGAGCTACAGGGGGCCGATGGCTACACCTTC.

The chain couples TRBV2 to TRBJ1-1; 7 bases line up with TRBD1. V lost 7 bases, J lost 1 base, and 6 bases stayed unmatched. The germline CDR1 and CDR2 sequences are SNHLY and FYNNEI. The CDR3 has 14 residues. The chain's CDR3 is CASKRTGPNTEAFF. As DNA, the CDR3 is TGTGCCAGCAAACGGACAGGACCGAACACTGAAGCTTTCTTT.

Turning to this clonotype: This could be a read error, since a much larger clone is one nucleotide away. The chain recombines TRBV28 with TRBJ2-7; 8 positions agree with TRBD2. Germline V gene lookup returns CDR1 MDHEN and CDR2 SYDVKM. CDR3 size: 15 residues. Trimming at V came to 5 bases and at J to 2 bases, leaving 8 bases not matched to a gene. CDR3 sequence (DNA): TGTGCCAGCAGTACCCCGGGACTAGGGACCTACGAGCAGTACTTC. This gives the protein CASSTPGLGTYEQYF.

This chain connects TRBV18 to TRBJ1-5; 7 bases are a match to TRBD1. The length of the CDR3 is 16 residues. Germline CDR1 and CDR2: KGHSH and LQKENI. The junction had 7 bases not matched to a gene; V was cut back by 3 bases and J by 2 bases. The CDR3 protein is CASSPLGRGGNQPQHF. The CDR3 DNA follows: TGTGCCAGCTCACCGTTGGGCAGGGGGGGCAATCAGCCCCAGCATTTT.